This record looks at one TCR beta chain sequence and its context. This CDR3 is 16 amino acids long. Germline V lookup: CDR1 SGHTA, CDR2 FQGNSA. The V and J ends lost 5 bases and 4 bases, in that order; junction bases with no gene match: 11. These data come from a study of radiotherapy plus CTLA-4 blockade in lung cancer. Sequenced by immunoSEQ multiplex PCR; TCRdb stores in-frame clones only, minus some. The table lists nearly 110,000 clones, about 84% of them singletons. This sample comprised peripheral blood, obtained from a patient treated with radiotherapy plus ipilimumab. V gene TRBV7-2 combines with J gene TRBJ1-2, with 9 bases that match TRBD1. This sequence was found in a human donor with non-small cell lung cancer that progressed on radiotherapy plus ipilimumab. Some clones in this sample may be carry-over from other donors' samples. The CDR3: CASSPPGDRVGYGYTF. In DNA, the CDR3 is TGTGCCAGCAGCCCCCCTGGGGACAGGGTTGGCTATGGCTACACCTTC. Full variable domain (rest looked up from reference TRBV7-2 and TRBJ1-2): GAGVSQSPSNKVTEKGKDVELRCDPISGHTALYWYRQSLGQGLEFLIYFQGNSAPDKSGLPSDRFSAERTGGSVSTLTIQRTQQEDSAVYLCASSPPGDRVGYGYTFGSGTRLTVV.